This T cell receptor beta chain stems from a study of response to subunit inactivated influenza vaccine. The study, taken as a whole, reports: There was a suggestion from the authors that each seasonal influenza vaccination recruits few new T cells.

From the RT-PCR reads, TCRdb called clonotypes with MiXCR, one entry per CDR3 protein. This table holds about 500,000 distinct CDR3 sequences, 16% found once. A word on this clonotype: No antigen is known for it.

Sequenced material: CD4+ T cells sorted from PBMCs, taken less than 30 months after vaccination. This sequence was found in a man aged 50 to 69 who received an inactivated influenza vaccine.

CDR3 coding DNA: TGCAGCGTTGAAGGGCAGGCTTATGGCTACACCTTC. Encoded protein: CSVEGQAYGYTF. The chain carries TRBV29-1 and TRBJ1-2; D is uncertain. Between the trimmed V and J ends, which lost 1 base and 5 bases, there was a span of 8 bases. CDR3 length equals 12 residues. CDR1 and CDR2 from the germline V gene are SQVTM and ANQGSEA.